Included here is one TCR beta chain sequence, with context. There is no known antigen for this receptor. No much larger clone is present one base from it, and per-base qualities are unavailable. This sample is drawn from a study of cytomegalovirus exposure and HLA in healthy donors (dated by TCRdb to 2016 to 2017). For the wider study: An earlier analysis of roughly 500 of the donors reported approximately 260 Gb of sequence data and some 110 million unique TCR beta sequences obtained from approximately 180 million T cells. Of the approximately 400 genotyped donors, around 81% fell in the genetic ancestry cluster associated with self-reported Caucasian donors. Both class I and class II loci were covered by HLA typing, at four-digit resolution. Along with the roughly 610-subject first cohort, a separate validation cohort of over 90 different subjects was used. High-throughput TCR immunosequencing, statistical association of individual TCRs with disease status, and machine learning were combined to predict cytomegalovirus infection status. An earlier analysis of several hundred of the donors applied high-throughput TCR beta sequencing to assess whether each TCR beta V gene segment acted as functional or pseudogenic. The T cell repertoires of several hundred subjects were profiled by immunosequencing and related to cytomegalovirus serostatus. A later genetic analysis took genome-wide SNP genotypes for 398 of the 666 donors and used that subset as a discovery cohort. Rather than using new phenotypic data, the later analysis identified candidate immune exposures from TCR beta sequences and from how often those sequences occurred across donors. Every repertoire in the discovery cohort had been generated on one and the same sequencing platform. A later analysis re-analyzed previously published TCR beta repertoires from 550 to 700 donors and added high-resolution HLA genotyping to study TCR occurrence patterns. About 280 gigabases of sequencing data and 70 million to 95 million unique TCR sequences made up an early release that covered roughly 670 HLA-typed donors. Donor age, sex, ethnicity and CMV serostatus were compiled together with the repertoire data. Typing coverage differed by locus: A, B, C, DRB1 and DQB1 were typed in about 620-630 donors, DQA1 in about 500, DPA1 in 600 to 610, and DPB1 in approximately 450. The study aimed to test whether cataloging public T cell receptors could reveal signatures of past pathogen exposure. Because of strong linkage in the cohort, four or five DR-DQ haplotypes were treated as single units for association and clustering. Among 350 to 400 genotyped donors of the cohort, an average of about 240,000 unique TCR beta nucleotide sequences were sequenced per donor, around 18% of them non-productive.

The library relied on the immunoSEQ multiplex PCR assay. For the multiplex PCR, a mixture combining 60 forward primers for TCR Vbeta segments and 13 reverse primers for TCR Jbeta segments was used. The CDR3 region of rearranged TCR beta genes was amplified from genomic DNA by a multiplex PCR assay. The Illumina HiSeq System was used to sequence the amplified TCR beta libraries as 87-base-pair reads. As for the original processing: A later analysis tallied 75 million to 95 million unique TCR beta chains across the 610 or so repertoires, and about 10 million of those chains were shared by two or more donors. Raw reads were error-corrected and collapsed into unique sequences by a nearest-neighbor algorithm in which closely related sequences were merged to remove PCR and sequencing errors. To assign V, D and J gene segments, CDR3 sequences were aligned to IMGT reference sequences. For a sequence to be retained, a match of at least six nucleotides was required to both a V gene segment and a J gene segment. Rearrangements were called productive when the CDR3 lacked stop codons and stayed in frame with V and J; all others were non-productive. Following IMGT convention, CDR3 was defined as the stretch from the second conserved V-encoded cysteine to the conserved J-encoded phenylalanine. The earlier analysis of fewer than 750 of the donors excluded sequences that lacked an unambiguous match to a single V gene segment. An earlier analysis of over 450 of the donors classified V segments as functional when productive rearrangements were above 56.7% and as segregating when the standard deviation between donors was above 5%. A statistical classification framework was built for diagnosing cytomegalovirus status from the catalog of TCR beta chain sequences. V and J gene assignment, in a later analysis, came from comparing TCR nucleotide sequences with IMGT/GENE-DB human TR gene sequences. The TCRdist pipeline was used in a later analysis to assign CDR3 sequences and most-parsimonious VDJ recombination scenarios. In a later analysis, each TCR beta chain was defined by its CDR3 amino acid sequence together with its V-gene family, and reads without a unique V-gene family were excluded. To address suspected cross-contamination and a sequencing artifact, a later analysis removed around 590 highly shared, low-generation-probability nucleotide sequences. A later analysis calculated a clonal expansion index for each public chain from normalized within-repertoire ranks of inferred template counts. In a later analysis, generation probabilities were computed using a VDJ recombination model fitted to out-of-frame rearrangements, and the results were checked against IGoR. In a later analysis, TCR-TCR, TCR-HLA and TCR-CMV co-occurrence was scored with hypergeometric tests, and a repertoire-size bias correction was applied to TCR pairs. To estimate false discovery rates, a later analysis permuted the HLA or CMV assignments 20 times. In a later analysis, co-occurring TCRs were grouped using DBSCAN, with TCRdist sequence similarity added in when clustering inside HLA-allele-positive subsets. Co-occurrence clustering excluded repertoires with fewer than 30,000 or more than 120,000 public chains, plus five with anomalous nucleotide sharing. TCRdb holds this immuneACCESS table with in-frame rearrangements only. Some clones are missing; in checked studies, unresolved V genes explain under half, and the rest has no known cause. D and trimming were read from the DNA, whereas the V and J calls and clone size are those reported in that table. The sample contains about 130,000 clones, 84% of them found a single time. The top ten clones comprise less than 3% of the sample.

Broader findings and caveats from the paper: The earlier analysis of 587 of the donors excluded seventeen rarely observed V segments, including chromosome 9 orphons, because counts were too low. A later analysis found that TCR association rates varied across HLA loci, with DRB1 alleles showing the most associated TCRs and HLA-C alleles the fewest. The cohort was sequenced for TCR beta chains only, and without alpha or paired-chain data the features that could be detected were limited. Compared with the roughly 670-donor mean, donors in an Asian-associated ancestry cluster had fewer N-insertions in productive TCRs, according to a later genetic analysis. When HLA alleles, especially DR and DQ, strongly co-occurred, attributing TCR associations to individual alleles was difficult. According to a later analysis, most CMV-associated TCR beta chains appeared to be HLA-restricted, and the HLA associations seemed to be driven largely by CMV exposure. The study listed 150 to 200 TCR beta chains as associated with cytomegalovirus. Compared with equally common non-associated chains, HLA-associated TCR beta chains in a later analysis were more clonally expanded and had lower generation probabilities. Most TCR sequences were observed very rarely across donors, whereas some public TCRs were present in many individuals. Broadly in line with IMGT annotations, most TCR beta V segments showed up in productive rearrangements about 87% or about 30% of the time in an earlier analysis of 450 to 600 of the donors. A cluster of highly shared sequence variants was judged likely to be a technical artifact of the sequencing pipeline. Correlated functional status among segregating V segments might be attributable to linkage disequilibrium, but an unknown experimental factor could not be ruled out. In both the original and validation cohorts, the classifier was reported to diagnose cytomegalovirus status with high specificity and sensitivity. A few of the identified cytomegalovirus-associated TCR beta chains were confirmed in vitro to be specific for cytomegalovirus antigens. In a later genetic analysis, a missense DCLRE1C variant was associated with V-gene and J-gene trimming of TCR beta chains, and the association was replicated in an independent cohort. In a later analysis, around 15,000 TCR beta sequences were associated with specific HLA alleles at a false discovery rate of 0.05. Sequencing depth was assumed to be roughly uniform across donors in the presence/absence analyses, though that assumption may not hold. Because HLA typing was unavailable for some donors at each locus, only the typed subset was used in association tests. According to the authors, the approach could potentially be generalized to other disease states and immunological phenotypes. Immune exposure information for the cohort was limited to CMV serostatus. A further reported finding was that TCR beta sequences accurately predicted the HLA-A and HLA-B alleles for most subjects in the first cohort. A later analysis reported that several top co-occurrence clusters appeared linked to parvovirus B19, influenza, CMV and Epstein-Barr virus.

The cohort was made up of approximately 670 healthy bone marrow donors. At the time of sampling, all cohort members were nominally healthy, though unrecorded immune exposures were likely present. The donor tested CMV seronegative, placing the donor among the 300 to 450 seronegative members of the cohort. Every donor gave a peripheral blood sample, and the peripheral blood mononuclear cells from that sample were used for TCR beta sequencing. The Qiagen DNeasy Blood Extraction Kit was used to extract genomic DNA from the blood cell samples. The receptor's source is a man between 50 and 59 years old in good health and CMV-seronegative. Sequenced input: PBMCs.

The DNA is TGCGCCAGCAGCTACTCGGGACAGGGCGGTGAGCAGTTCTTC. It specifies CASSYSGQGGEQFF. The sequence is built from TRBV5-1 and TRBJ2-1; 9 nucleotides in the junction match TRBD1. Including cysteine and phenylalanine, the CDR3 has 14 amino acids. Left in the record is the CDR3 DNA by itself, 42 bases read in frame from the first base. The germline V gene yields SGHRS for CDR1 and YFSETQ for CDR2. V trim: 3 bases; J trim: 9 bases; unmatched bases: 7.